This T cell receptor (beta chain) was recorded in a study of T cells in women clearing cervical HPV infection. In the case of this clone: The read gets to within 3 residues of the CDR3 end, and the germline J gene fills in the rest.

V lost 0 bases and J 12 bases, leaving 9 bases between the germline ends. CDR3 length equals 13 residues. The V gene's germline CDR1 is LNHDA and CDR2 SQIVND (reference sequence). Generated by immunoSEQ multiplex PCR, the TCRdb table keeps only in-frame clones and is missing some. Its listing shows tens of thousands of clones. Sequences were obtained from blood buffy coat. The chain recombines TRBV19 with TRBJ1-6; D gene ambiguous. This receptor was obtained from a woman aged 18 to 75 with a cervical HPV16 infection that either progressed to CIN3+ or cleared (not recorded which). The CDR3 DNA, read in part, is TGTGCCAGTAGTATAGAACAGAGCAGACCC. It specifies CASSIEQSRP. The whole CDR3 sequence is CASSIEQSRPLHF.